These 18 T cell receptor beta chains were all obtained from the same sample, sequenced in a study of shared clonotypes between healthy human individuals. The data were produced by immunoSEQ multiplex PCR, yet TCRdb's version contains in-frame clones alone and is incomplete. Of 2 million or so clones listed, approximately 95% are singletons. Sequenced sample: naive CD4+ T cells sorted from blood. Subset noted: CD45RA+ positively selected. Receptors originate from a man aged 18 to 30 in good health.

In this sample, this clone turned up once. This may come from a read error, since a much larger clone is one base off. In the same sample, other DNA sequences code for this CDR3. The chain couples TRBV30 to TRBJ1-5; D is perhaps TRBD1 (5 bases). The ends were cut back, 1 base at V and 1 base at J, with 5 bases in the middle. This CDR3 contains 13 residues. Germline CDR1 and CDR2: GTSNPN and SVGIG (reference sequence). The CDR3 protein is CAWSGDSNQPQHF. Written as DNA, the CDR3 is TGTGCCTGGAGTGGGGACAGCAATCAGCCCCAGCATTTT.

This chain joins TRBV30 and TRBJ1-5; D gene uncertain. The CDR3 totals 13 residues. Trimming left V 3 bases short and J 4 bases short, with 10 bases between. Germline CDR1 reads GTSNPN; CDR2 reads SVGIG (reference sequence). The chain's CDR3 is CAWRASGNQPQHF. CDR3 coding DNA: TGTGCCTGGAGAGCTAGCGGAAATCAGCCCCAGCATTTT. The full variable domain, in which reference TRBV30 and TRBJ1-5 provide the parts outside the CDR3, is SQTIHQWPATLVQPVGSPLSLECTVEGTSNPNLYWYRQAAGRGLQLLFYSVGIGQISSEVPQNLSASRPQDRQFILSSKKLLLSDSGFYLCAWRASGNQPQHFGDGTRLSIL.

V and J are TRBV7-2 and TRBJ2-2; D perhaps matches TRBD2 (6 bases). The CDR3 is 16 amino acids. Germline V gene data show CDR1 as SGHTA and CDR2 as FQGNSA. Trimming took 1 base from V and 6 from J, leaving 15 bases between them. The CDR3 DNA follows: TGTGCCAGCAGCTTAGTTGGGGGGATTGAGGCCGGGGAGCTGTTTTTT. This codes for CASSLVGGIEAGELFF.

The chain has TRBV25-1 and TRBJ2-7, with TRBD1 matching over 7 bases. The trim removed 3 bases at V and 2 bases at J, leaving 1 base unmatched. The CDR3 is 13 residues long. Germline V gives CDR1 MGHDK, CDR2 SYGVNS. CDR3 bases: TGTGCCAGCAGTGACGGGACAGCCTACGAGCAGTACTTC. Amino acids: CASSDGTAYEQYF.

The V call is TRBV12-5, the J call TRBJ2-2, with 10 bases lining up with TRBD2. The germline V gene encodes CDR1 LGHNT and CDR2 FRNRAP. The CDR3 covers 16 residues. Germline trimming cut 6 bases from V and 3 bases from J; bases unmatched to any gene: 7. The CDR3 region is CASGWTSGPYTGELFF. CDR3 nucleotides: TGTGCTAGTGGATGGACTAGCGGACCTTACACCGGGGAGCTGTTTTTT.

The chain carries TRBV25-1 and TRBJ2-3; 7 positions agree with TRBD2. The CDR3 consists of 16 residues. The germline gives CDR1 MGHDK, CDR2 SYGVNS. V trimming: 4 bases; J trimming: 5 bases; junction bases outside the gene matches: 12. In nucleotides, the CDR3 is TGTGCCAGCAGTGCTCTTTCAAGCGGGATTATAGATACGCAGTATTTT. This gives the protein CASSALSSGIIDTQYF.

V and J are TRBV2 and TRBJ1-5; 8 bases agree with TRBD1. The CDR3 runs to 14 residues. The germline gives CDR1 SNHLY, CDR2 FYNNEI. Trimming cost V 1 base and J 7 bases; bases outside gene matches: 3. This CDR3 reads CASSEETGGQPQHF. CDR3 nucleotide sequence: TGTGCCAGCAGTGAAGAAACAGGGGGACAGCCCCAGCATTTT.

The chain joins TRBV30 to TRBJ2-7; TRBD1 agrees at 7 bases. This CDR3 is built from 14 residues. V dropped 0 bases and J dropped 1; count of bases not matched to a gene: 3. CDR1 is GTSNPN and CDR2 is SVGIG in the germline V gene (reference sequence). The CDR3 is CAWSVVGQSYEQYF. The CDR3 bases are TGTGCCTGGAGTGTAGTGGGACAGTCCTACGAGCAGTACTTC.

The V and J genes are TRBV5-1 and TRBJ2-7, with 7 positions matching TRBD2. The CDR3 sequence is 15 residues long. After removal of 0 bases from V and 5 bases from J, the junction contained 8 bases not matched to a gene. Germline V gives CDR1 SGHRS, CDR2 YFSETQ. CDR3 nucleotide sequence: TGCGCCAGCAGCTTGGAGGCGGGAGAGGCCCACGAGCAGTACTTC. It translates to CASSLEAGEAHEQYF.

This clone was counted once. The sample holds other DNA sequences that translate to the same CDR3. V is TRBV13 and J is TRBJ2-7; D remains unclear. This CDR3 contains 12 residues. CDR1 and CDR2 (germline): PRHDT, FYEKMQ (reference sequence). Trimming cost V 3 bases and J 3 bases, with 6 bases left between them. The CDR3 protein is CASSLGSYEQYF. CDR3 sequence (DNA): TGTGCCAGCAGCTTGGGCAGCTACGAGCAGTACTTC.

The chain combines TRBV4-1 with TRBJ2-7; 7 nucleotides line up with TRBD2. This CDR3 contains 13 residues. Looked up from germline, CDR1 is MGHRA and CDR2 is YSYEKL. Trimming cost V 3 bases and J 5 bases; bases outside gene matches: 4. CDR3 coding DNA: TGCGCCAGCAGCCACTACGGGAGGCACGAGCAGTACTTC. Protein product: CASSHYGRHEQYF.

The rearrangement links TRBV19 to TRBJ1-4, with no clear D. The length of the CDR3 is 15 residues. CDR1 and CDR2 (germline): LNHDA, SQIVND (reference sequence). V lost 4 bases, J lost 9 bases, and 18 bases lay in between. The CDR3 here is CASSTGQTTLKKLFF. CDR3 DNA sequence: TGTGCCAGTAGTACCGGGCAGACTACATTGAAAAAACTGTTTTTT.

The J gene is TRBJ2-7, the V gene TRBV20-1; D is uncertain. Germline assignment: CDR1 DFQATT and CDR2 SNEGSKA (reference sequence). This CDR3 is 11 amino acids long. With 5 bases removed from V and 2 bases from J, the gap between germline ends came to 7 bases. This CDR3 reads CSALETYEQYF. In nucleotides, the CDR3 is TGCAGTGCTCTTGAAACCTACGAGCAGTACTTC.

The chain is built from TRBV27 and TRBJ2-7, with TRBD2 matching 7 bases. Unmatched junction bases numbered 7, after V lost 5 bases and J lost 0 bases. The CDR3 runs 15 residues. Germline CDR1 reads MNHEY; CDR2 reads SMNVEV (reference sequence). CDR3 amino acids: CASSLRTSGSYEQYF. The CDR3 DNA sequence: TGTGCCAGCAGTCTTCGGACTAGTGGCTCCTACGAGCAGTACTTC.

CDR3 region: CASRQGSDTQYF. CDR3 nucleotide sequence: TGTGCCAGCCGACAGGGTTCAGATACGCAGTATTTT. The rearrangement uses TRBV7-8 and TRBJ2-3; 7 bases are a match to TRBD1. There are 12 residues in the CDR3. Unmatched junction bases numbered 3, after V lost 8 bases and J lost 4 bases. CDR1 is SGHVS, CDR2 FQNEAQ, per germline.

The chain combines TRBV2 with TRBJ1-2; 12 positions agree with TRBD1. This CDR3 comprises 15 residues. Germline V gives CDR1 SNHLY, CDR2 FYNNEI. V lost 5 bases and J lost 8; bases outside the gene matches: 9. The CDR3 sequence: CASSPAGTGGVGYTF. The CDR3 DNA sequence: TGTGCCAGCAGTCCTGCCGGGACAGGGGGCGTGGGCTACACCTTC.

This chain uses TRBV10-2 with TRBJ2-7; D remains unclear. V dropped 1 base and J dropped 6 bases, with 7 bases sitting between them. Germline V CDR1 and CDR2: WSHSY, SAAADI. This CDR3 contains 12 residues. DNA of the CDR3: TGCGCCAGCAGTGAGTTGGTGGCCGAGCAGTACTTC. It yields the protein CASSELVAEQYF.

With regard to this clone: A read error is possible here, since a much larger clone lies one base away. The genes are TRBV30 and TRBJ1-1; 7 nucleotides line up with TRBD1. The CDR3 runs to 15 residues. Germline values: CDR1 GTSNPN, CDR2 SVGIG (reference sequence). V was clipped by 1 base and J by 4 bases; unmatched bases: 9. The CDR3 DNA reads TGTGCCTGGAGTGGGACAGGTCTAATGAGCACTGAAGCTTTCTTT. Translated, it gives CAWSGTGLMSTEAFF.